This T cell receptor (beta chain) stems from a study of early T cells in non-severe SARS-CoV-2 infection. Study at large: The input, bulk RNA from unsorted whole blood, was sequenced, and chains were unpaired. Study-wide points: Comparison of clonotypes with VDJdb favored anti-spike CD8 responses while missing private and CD4 specificities.

This CDR3 has 15 residues. The ends were cut back, 0 bases at V and 8 bases at J, with 15 bases in the middle. Germline lookup yields CDR1 SGHRS and CDR2 YFSETQ. Each single cDNA molecule received a unique molecular identifier. TCRdb independently ran MiXCR on the 5' RACE reads; one entry per CDR3 protein. The sample consists of 45,000 to 55,000 distinct CDR3 sequences, roughly 12% of them appearing once. The table lists this clonotype with many counts. The antigen is undetermined. The origin of this receptor is an adult who was a healthcare worker with PCR-confirmed SARS-CoV-2 infection or an uninfected control (not recorded which). The source material was whole blood. V and J are TRBV5-1 and TRBJ2-1; tentatively, D is TRBD1 (6 bases). CDR3 amino acids: CASSLEDRPNDEQFF. CDR3 nucleotide sequence: TGCGCCAGCAGCTTGGAGGACAGACCTAACGATGAGCAGTTCTTC. Supplemented by reference TRBV5-1 and TRBJ2-1, the full variable domain reads KAGVTQTPRYLIKTRGQQVTLSCSPISGHRSVSWYQQTPGQGLQFLFEYFSETQRNKGNFPGRFSGRQFSNSRSEMNVSTLELGDSALYLCASSLEDRPNDEQFFGPGTRLTVL.